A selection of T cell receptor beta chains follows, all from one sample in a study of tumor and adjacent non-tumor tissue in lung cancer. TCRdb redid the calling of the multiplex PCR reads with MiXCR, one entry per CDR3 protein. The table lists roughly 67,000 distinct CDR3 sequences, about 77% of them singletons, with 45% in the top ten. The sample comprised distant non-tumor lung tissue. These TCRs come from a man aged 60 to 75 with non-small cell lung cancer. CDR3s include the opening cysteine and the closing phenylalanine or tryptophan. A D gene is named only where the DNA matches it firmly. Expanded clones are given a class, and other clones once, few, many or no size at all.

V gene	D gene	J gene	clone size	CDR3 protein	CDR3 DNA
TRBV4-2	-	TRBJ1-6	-	CASSHGGGSTYNSPLHF	TGTGCCAGCAGTCATGGAGGTGGCAGTACATATAATTCACCCCTCCACTTT
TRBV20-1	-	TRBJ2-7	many	CSGLGLSSYEQYF	TGCAGTGGCCTCGGACTAAGCTCCTACGAGCAGTACTTC
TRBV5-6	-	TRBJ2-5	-	CVSSSRGGGETQYF	TGTGTCAGTAGCTCCCGGGGAGGAGGGGAGACCCAGTACTTC
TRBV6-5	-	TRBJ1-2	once	CACSYQGGMYGYTF	TGTGCCTGCAGTTATCAGGGAGGGATGTATGGCTACACCTTC
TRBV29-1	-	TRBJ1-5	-	CSVGRGAYQPQHF	-
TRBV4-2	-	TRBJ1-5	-	CTSSPNVGASQPQHF	TGTACCAGCAGTCCCAATGTGGGGGCAAGTCAGCCCCAGCATTTT
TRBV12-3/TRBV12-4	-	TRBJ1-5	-	CASSLMNQPLHF	TGTGCCAGTAGTTTAATGAATCAGCCCCTGCATTTT
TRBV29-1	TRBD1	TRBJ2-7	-	CGAGTGSRYEEYF	TGCGGCGCTGGGACAGGGTCACGTTACGAGGAGTACTTC
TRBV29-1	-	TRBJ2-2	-	CRAEGDNTRELFF	TGCAGAGCGGAGGGGGATAACACCCGGGAGCTGTTTTTT
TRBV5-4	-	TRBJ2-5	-	CASSLDEGRIETQYF	TGTGCCAGCAGCTTGGACGAGGGGAGAATAGAGACCCAGTACTTC
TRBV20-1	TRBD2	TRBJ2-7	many	CSASGLDLYEQYF	TGCAGTGCTAGTGGACTAGACCTCTACGAGCAGTACTTC
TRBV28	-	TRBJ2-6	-	CARKLSGANVLTF	TGTGCCCGTAAACTCTCTGGGGCCAACGTCCTGACTTTC
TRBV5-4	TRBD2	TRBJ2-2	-	CASSSRLAGVGELFF	TGTGCCAGCAGCTCCAGACTAGCGGGAGTCGGGGAACTGTTTTTT
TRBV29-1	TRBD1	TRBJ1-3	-	CSVTDRRENTIHF	TGCAGCGTCACGGACAGGCGTGAAAACACCATACATTTT
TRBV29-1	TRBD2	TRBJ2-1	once	CSVEGPSGWGGEQSF	TGCAGCGTTGAAGGGCCTAGCGGGTGGGGAGGTGAGCAGTCCTTC
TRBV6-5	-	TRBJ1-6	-	CASSSGTLSPYNSPLHF	TGTGCCAGCAGCTCTGGGACTTTGAGCCCCTATAATTCACCCCTCCACTTT
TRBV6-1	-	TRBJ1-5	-	CASSPGHYDSDQPQHF	TGTGCCAGCAGCCCTGGACACTATGATAGCGATCAACCCCAGCATTTT
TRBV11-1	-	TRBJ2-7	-	CARSLDKGGRYEQYF	TGTGCCAGGAGCTTAGACAAGGGGGGCCGCTACGAGCAATACTTC
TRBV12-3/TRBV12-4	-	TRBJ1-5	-	CAGSLGSWQPQHF	TGTGCCGGCAGTTTGGGATCTTGGCAACCCCAACATTTT
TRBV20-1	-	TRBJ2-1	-	CSASGGVYNEQFF	TGCAGTGCTAGTGGAGGGGTCTACAATGAGCAGTTCTTC
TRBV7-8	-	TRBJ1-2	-	CASEKPDWRRYDYTF	TGTGCCAGCGAGAAACCGGACTGGCGCCGGTATGACTACACCTTC
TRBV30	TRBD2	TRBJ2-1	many	CAWSVPASGSNEQFF	TGTGCCTGGAGTGTACCGGCTAGCGGGAGTAATGAGCAGTTCTTC
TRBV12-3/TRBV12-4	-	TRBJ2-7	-	CASRSLGSSYEQYF	TGTGCCAGCAGGTCTCTTGGGAGTTCCTACGAGCAGTACTTC
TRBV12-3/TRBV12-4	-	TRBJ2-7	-	CASIFGNAYEQYF	TGTGCCAGCATTTTCGGCAACGCATACGAGCAGTACTTC
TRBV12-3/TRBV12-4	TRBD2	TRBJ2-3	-	CASSLVGLLGDTQYF	TGTGCTAGCAGTTTGGTGGGACTACTGGGGGATACGCAGTATTTT
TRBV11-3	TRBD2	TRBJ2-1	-	CVSSLNQIAGLGEQFF	TGCGTCAGTAGCCTCAACCAAATAGCGGGGTTAGGTGAGCAGTTCTTC